The sequence of this T cell receptor beta chain was determined in a study of cytomegalovirus exposure and HLA in healthy donors. Findings and caveats of the study: The authors reported that TCR beta sequences could predict HLA-A and HLA-B alleles. These predictions were accurate for most subjects in the first cohort. The study put some 150 TCR beta chains on its list as cytomegalovirus-associated. One variant, a missense change in DCLRE1C, was linked in a later analysis to TCR beta V- and J-gene trimming.

About this clone: Its target is unknown. The junction departs from germline at one end; a sequencing error may be responsible.

CDR1 is SEHNR and CDR2 is FQNEAQ in the germline V gene (reference sequence). The CDR3 runs 15 residues. The PCR ran on 60 Vbeta and 13 Jbeta primers. The data were produced by immunoSEQ multiplex PCR, yet TCRdb's version contains in-frame clones alone and is incomplete. The table has approximately 150,000 clones, 80% seen once; the top ten hold almost 7%. Sequences were obtained from PBMCs. The rearrangement joins TRBV7-9 to TRBJ1-2; D unresolved. The receptor's source is a man aged 25 to 40 in good health and CMV-seropositive. The CDR3 loop reads CSSSLATSGIYGYTF. CDR3 nucleotides: TGTTCCAGCAGCCTAGCTACTTCGGGGATCTATGGCTACACCTTC.